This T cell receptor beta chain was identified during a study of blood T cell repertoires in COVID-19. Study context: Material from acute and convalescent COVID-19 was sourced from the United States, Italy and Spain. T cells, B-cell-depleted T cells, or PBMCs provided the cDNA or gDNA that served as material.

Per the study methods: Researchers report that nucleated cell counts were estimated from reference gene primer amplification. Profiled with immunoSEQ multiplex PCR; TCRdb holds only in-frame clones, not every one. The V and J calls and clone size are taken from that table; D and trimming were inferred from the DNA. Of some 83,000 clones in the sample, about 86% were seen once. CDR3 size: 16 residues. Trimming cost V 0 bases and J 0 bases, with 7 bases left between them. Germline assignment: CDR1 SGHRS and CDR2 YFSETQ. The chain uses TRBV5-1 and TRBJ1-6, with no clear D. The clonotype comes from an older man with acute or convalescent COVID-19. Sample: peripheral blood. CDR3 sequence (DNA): TGCGCCAGCAGCTTGGGGGGAGACTCCTATAATTCACCCCTCCACTTT. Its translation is CASSLGGDSYNSPLHF.